These T cell receptor beta chains were read from a single sample in a study of blood T cell repertoires in COVID-19. Here immunoSEQ multiplex PCR was the method, and the copy in TCRdb shows in-frame clones only, minus some. The sample has about 260,000 clones, less than 90% seen once. The specimen sequenced was peripheral blood. The receptors come from a human donor in a cohort sampled during active COVID-19. The CDR3 runs from the conserved cysteine through the conserved F or W. The D gene is left open where the match is weak. Not every row has a clone size; where given, it reads once, few, many or a size class.

d_gene | j_gene | v_gene | abundance | CDR3nt | CDR3aa
NA | TRBJ2-1 | TRBV19 | NA | TGTGCCAGTAGGATATCCGAAAGCAACTCCTACAATGAGCAGTTCTTC | CASRISESNSYNEQFF
NA | TRBJ1-5 | TRBV6-2/TRBV6-3 | NA | TGTGCCAGCAGTAGGTGGACAGATAGCAATCAGCCCCAGCATTTT | CASSRWTDSNQPQHF
TRBD2 | TRBJ2-7 | TRBV9 | NA | TGTGCCAGCAGCGTAGAGGGAGCGGGAGGTTACGAGCAGTACTTC | CASSVEGAGGYEQYF
NA | TRBJ1-1 | TRBV28 | NA | TGTGCCAGCAGTTTACAGGGCAGCCAACTTGAAGCTTTCTTT | CASSLQGSQLEAFF
NA | TRBJ2-3 | TRBV19 | NA | TGTGCCAGTCGGCTTGGGGGACAATCCACAGATACGCAGTATTTT | CASRLGGQSTDTQYF
TRBD2 | TRBJ2-1 | TRBV25-1 | NA | TGTGCCAGCAGTGAATATAACCTAGCGGGGTACAATGAGCAGTTCTTC | CASSEYNLAGYNEQFF
NA | TRBJ1-1 | TRBV7-2 | NA | TGTGCCAGCAGCCCCCAAGGGGGACCGAACACTGAAGCTTTCTTT | CASSPQGGPNTEAFF
NA | TRBJ2-1 | TRBV7-6 | NA | TGTGCCAGCAGCCTCACCGTCGGTCTAGGTAGCTACAATGAGCAGTTCTTC | CASSLTVGLGSYNEQFF
NA | TRBJ2-5 | TRBV15 | NA | TGTGCCACCAGCAGGGGACGGGGGGAGACCCAGTACTTC | CATSRGRGETQYF
TRBD1 | TRBJ2-7 | TRBV10-3 | once | TGTGCCTCAGGACAGGGAACGTACGAGCAGTACTTC | CASGQGTYEQYF
TRBD2 | TRBJ2-2 | TRBV9 | NA | TGTGCCAGCAGCGAGCCAGCGGGAGGGCCCGGGGAGCTGTTTTTT | CASSEPAGGPGELFF
NA | TRBJ2-5 | TRBV10-3 | NA | TGTGCCATCAGCTGGGCTAACCAAGAGACCCAGTACTTC | CAISWANQETQYF
TRBD2 | TRBJ2-1 | TRBV18 | few | TGTGCCAGCTCACCAAACGTCGTGGAAGCGGGACATGAGCAGTTCTTC | CASSPNVVEAGHEQFF
TRBD1 | TRBJ2-7 | TRBV15 | once | TGTGCCACCAGCGGCGGGACAGGAGGCTACGAGCAGTACTTC | CATSGGTGGYEQYF
NA | TRBJ2-5 | TRBV4-3 | NA | TGCGCCAGCAGCCAAGATCCGGGGGTTCTATTAGGGACCCAGTACTTC | CASSQDPGVLLGTQYF
NA | TRBJ2-3 | TRBV28 | NA | TGTGCCAGCAGCTCACAGGGTTCAGATACGCAGTATTTT | CASSSQGSDTQYF
NA | TRBJ2-5 | TRBV10-1 | NA | TGCGCCAGCAGTGAGTCAAACCCGCGGGAACTGGGAGAGACCCAGTACTTC | CASSESNPRELGETQYF
TRBD2 | TRBJ2-1 | TRBV6-5 | NA | TGTGCCAGCAGTTTAACGGCGGGAGTCAATGAGCAGTTCTTC | CASSLTAGVNEQFF
TRBD2 | TRBJ2-5 | TRBV3-1/TRBV3-2 | NA | TGTGCCAGCAGCCTAAGCGGGACGCAAGAGACCCAGTACTTC | CASSLSGTQETQYF
NA | TRBJ2-5 | TRBV19 | NA | TGTGCCAGTAGTACTCTCCGACTAGGGAAAGAGACCCAGTACTTC | CASSTLRLGKETQYF
TRBD1 | TRBJ2-7 | TRBV6-5 | NA | TGTGCCAGCAGTTACGACAGGGGACACGAGCAGTACTTC | CASSYDRGHEQYF
NA | TRBJ1-1 | TRBV7-8 | few | TGTGCCAGCAGTCCCGCCCAACGCCTGACCCGAGGGGGCACTGAAGCTTTCTTT | CASSPAQRLTRGGTEAFF
TRBD1 | TRBJ2-2 | TRBV7-9 | NA | TGTGCCAGCAGCTCGACAGGGATGGCGACCGGGGAGCTGTTTTTT | CASSSTGMATGELFF
NA | TRBJ2-7 | TRBV19 | NA | TGTGCCAGTAGTATCCCCGGGGTCTCCTACGAGCAGTACTTC | CASSIPGVSYEQYF
NA | TRBJ1-2 | TRBV5-1 | NA | TGCGCCAGCAGCTTGGCTGAGGGGGTTAACTATGGCTACACCTTC | CASSLAEGVNYGYTF
TRBD1 | TRBJ1-2 | TRBV5-1 | NA | TGCGCCAGCAGCTTGTACCGGGACAGGGGTAGCTACACCTTC | CASSLYRDRGSYTF
NA | TRBJ1-5 | TRBV3-1/TRBV3-2 | NA | TGTGCCAGCAGCCTCCACTTTACACCCCCCCGGGACTACTATCAGCCCCAGCATTTT | CASSLHFTPPRDYYQPQHF
TRBD2 | TRBJ2-7 | TRBV5-1 | NA | TGCGCCAGCAGCTTCGCTAGCGGGAGGCCCTACGAGCAGTACTTC | CASSFASGRPYEQYF
TRBD1 | TRBJ2-7 | TRBV3-1/TRBV3-2 | once | TGTGCCAGCAGCCAAGGGGACAGGGGGAAGTACTTC | CASSQGDRGKYF
NA | TRBJ1-3 | TRBV9 | NA | TGTGCCAGCAGGGGAGAGGTTCCTGGAAACACCATATATTTT | CASRGEVPGNTIYF
TRBD2 | TRBJ2-1 | TRBV11-3 | NA | TGTGCCAGCAGCTTCTCGGCGGGGGCCTACAATGAGCAGTTCTTC | CASSFSAGAYNEQFF
NA | TRBJ2-5 | TRBV28 | NA | TGTGCCAGCAGCCCCGCTGGAGGCCCACAAGAGACCCAGTACTTC | CASSPAGGPQETQYF
NA | TRBJ1-2 | TRBV2 | NA | TGTGCCAGCAGTGAAGGGCAGTTCTATGGCTACACCTTC | CASSEGQFYGYTF
TRBD2 | TRBJ2-5 | TRBV6-2/TRBV6-3 | NA | TGTGCCAGCAGTTACCTAGCGGGAGGTCTAGGGGAGACCCAGTACTTC | CASSYLAGGLGETQYF
NA | TRBJ1-1 | TRBV5-4 | NA | TGTGCCACCGCATCGAGTGACACTGAAGCTTTCTTT | CATASSDTEAFF
NA | TRBJ1-3 | TRBV5-4 | once | TGTGCCAGCAGCTTACAGGGCTCTGGAAACACCATATATTTT | CASSLQGSGNTIYF
TRBD2 | TRBJ2-2 | TRBV5-1 | NA | TGCGCCAGCAGCGTTTTCGGGAGGGACACCGGGGAGCTGTTTTTT | CASSVFGRDTGELFF
NA | TRBJ2-1 | TRBV5-1 | NA | TGCGCCAGCAGAAGATGGCAGGGCGACAATGAGCAGTTCTTC | CASRRWQGDNEQFF
NA | TRBJ1-4 | TRBV18 | once | TGTGCCAGCTCACCACAGGGGGCTAATGAAAAACTGTTTTTT | CASSPQGANEKLFF
NA | TRBJ2-7 | TRBV4-1 | NA | TGCGCCAGCAGCCAAGAATCGGGGGTGATAGGGGCATCCTACGAGCAGTACTTC | CASSQESGVIGASYEQYF
NA | TRBJ2-5 | TRBV4-1 | NA | TGCGCCAGCAGCCAGGTGAGGAGCGGAATCCAGGAGACCCAGTACTTC | CASSQVRSGIQETQYF
NA | TRBJ1-2 | TRBV3-1/TRBV3-2 | NA | TGTGCCAGCAGCCCTGTCAGGGCGTCTGGCTACACCTTC | CASSPVRASGYTF
NA | TRBJ1-5 | TRBV9 | few | TGTGCCAGCAGCGTAGCGAGCAATCAGCCCCAGCATTTT | CASSVASNQPQHF
NA | TRBJ1-5 | TRBV19 | NA | TGTGCCAGTACCACTGGGTGGGGGGGCAATCAGCCCCAGCATTTT | CASTTGWGGNQPQHF
TRBD2 | TRBJ2-3 | TRBV5-4 | NA | TGTGCCAGCATGGCAAGCGGGAGGGCCTTCCCAGATACGCAGTATTTT | CASMASGRAFPDTQYF
NA | TRBJ1-5 | TRBV6-1 | NA | TGTGCCAGCAGTGAAGTCGCAGGATATCAGCCCCAGCATTTT | CASSEVAGYQPQHF
TRBD1 | TRBJ1-2 | TRBV19 | few | TGTGCCAGTAGGACAGGGTTTGGAAATGGCTACACCTTC | CASRTGFGNGYTF
TRBD1 | TRBJ1-2 | TRBV30 | NA | TGTGCCTGGACCCGACAGGGGGGTGGCTACACCTTC | CAWTRQGGGYTF
NA | TRBJ1-5 | TRBV24-1 | NA | TGTGCCACCAGTCGAGGTAGCAATCAGCCCCAGCATTTT | CATSRGSNQPQHF
NA | TRBJ2-1 | TRBV5-1 | NA | TGCGCCAGCAGCTTGGAAGCGGGCCTTTACAATGAGCAGTTCTTC | CASSLEAGLYNEQFF
TRBD2 | TRBJ2-3 | TRBV6-2/TRBV6-3 | NA | TGTGCCAGCAGTTACGCTCCGGGGACTAGCGGGATGGATACGCAGTATTTT | CASSYAPGTSGMDTQYF
NA | TRBJ2-3 | TRBV5-4 | once | TGTGCCAGCAGCCGGGTTTTAAGCGACTCAGATACGCAGTATTTT | CASSRVLSDSDTQYF
TRBD1 | TRBJ1-5 | TRBV2 | NA | TGTGCCAGCAAGGGACAGGGTGGCAATCAGCCCCAGCATTTT | CASKGQGGNQPQHF
NA | TRBJ1-3 | TRBV5-1 | once | TGCGCCAGCAGCCGGTTGGGGGGTTCCAGGGCTCCTGGAAACACCATATATTTT | CASSRLGGSRAPGNTIYF
TRBD2 | TRBJ2-3 | TRBV4-1 | NA | TGCGCCAGCAGCCCCTGGACTAGCGGGAGCCCGAATACGCAGTATTTT | CASSPWTSGSPNTQYF
NA | TRBJ1-1 | TRBV2 | NA | TGTGCCAGCAGTGAGAGAATTGCGACTGAAGCTTTCTTT | CASSERIATEAFF
NA | TRBJ2-7 | TRBV5-1 | NA | TGCGCCAGCAGCTTGGGATACAACTACGAGCAGTACTTC | CASSLGYNYEQYF
NA | TRBJ2-7 | TRBV18 | NA | TGTGCCAGCTCATTAGCTTACGAGCAGTACTTC | CASSLAYEQYF
TRBD2 | TRBJ2-5 | TRBV6-1 | NA | TGTGCCAGCAGTGAAGATCGGGCGGGAGTGGGCTATCAGACCCAGTACTTC | CASSEDRAGVGYQTQYF
NA | TRBJ1-2 | TRBV6-5 | NA | TGTGCCAGCAGTTACGAACGGACAGCGGATGGCTACACCTTC | CASSYERTADGYTF